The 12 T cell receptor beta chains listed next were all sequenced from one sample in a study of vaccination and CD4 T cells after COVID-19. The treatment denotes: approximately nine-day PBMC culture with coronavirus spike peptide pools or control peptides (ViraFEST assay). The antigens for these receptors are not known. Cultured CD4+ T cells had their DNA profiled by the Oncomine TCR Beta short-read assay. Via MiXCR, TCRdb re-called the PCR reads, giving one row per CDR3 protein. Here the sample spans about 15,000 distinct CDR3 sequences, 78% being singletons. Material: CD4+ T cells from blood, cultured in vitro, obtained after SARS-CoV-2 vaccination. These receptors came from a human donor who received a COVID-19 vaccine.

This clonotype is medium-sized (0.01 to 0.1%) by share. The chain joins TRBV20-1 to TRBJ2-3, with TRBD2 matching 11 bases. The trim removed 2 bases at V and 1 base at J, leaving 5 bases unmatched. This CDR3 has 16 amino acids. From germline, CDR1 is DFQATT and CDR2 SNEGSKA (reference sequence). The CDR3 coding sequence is TGCAGTGCTAGATTTAGCGGGGGGGTAGGCACAGATACGCAGTATTTT. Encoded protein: CSARFSGGVGTDTQYF.

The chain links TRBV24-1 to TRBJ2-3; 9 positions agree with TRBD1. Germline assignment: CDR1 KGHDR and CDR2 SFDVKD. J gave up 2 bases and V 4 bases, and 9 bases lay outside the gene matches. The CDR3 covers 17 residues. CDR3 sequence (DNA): TGTGCCACCAGTGACACAGCCGGGACAGGGCACACAGATACGCAGTATTTT. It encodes CATSDTAGTGHTDTQYF.

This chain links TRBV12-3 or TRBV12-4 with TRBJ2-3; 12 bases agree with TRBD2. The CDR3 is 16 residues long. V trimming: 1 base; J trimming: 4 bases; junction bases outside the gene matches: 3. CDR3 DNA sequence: TGTGCCAGCAGTTTAGGGTCTAGCGGGGGGGCAGATACGCAGTATTTT. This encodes CASSLGSSGGADTQYF.

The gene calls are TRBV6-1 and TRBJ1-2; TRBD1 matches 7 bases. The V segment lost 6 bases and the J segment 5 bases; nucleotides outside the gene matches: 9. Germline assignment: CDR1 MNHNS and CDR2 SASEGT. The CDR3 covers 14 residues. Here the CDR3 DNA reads TGTGCCAGCAGCCCGGGACAGATGGGGTATGGCTACACCTTC. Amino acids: CASSPGQMGYGYTF.

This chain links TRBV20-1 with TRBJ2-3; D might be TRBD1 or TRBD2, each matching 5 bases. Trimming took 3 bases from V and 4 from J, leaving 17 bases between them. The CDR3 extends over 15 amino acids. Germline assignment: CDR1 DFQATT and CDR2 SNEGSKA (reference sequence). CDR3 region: CSASDTRVGADTQYF. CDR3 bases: TGCAGTGCTAGCGATACTAGAGTGGGGGCAGATACGCAGTATTTT.

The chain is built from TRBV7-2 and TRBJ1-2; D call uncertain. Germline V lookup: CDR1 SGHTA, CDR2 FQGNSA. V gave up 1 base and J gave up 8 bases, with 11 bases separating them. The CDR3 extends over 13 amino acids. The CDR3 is CASSLGAPEGYTF. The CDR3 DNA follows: TGTGCCAGCAGCTTAGGGGCTCCGGAAGGCTACACCTTC. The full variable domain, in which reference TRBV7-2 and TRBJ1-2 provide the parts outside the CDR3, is GAGVSQSPSNKVTEKGKDVELRCDPISGHTALYWYRQSLGQGLEFLIYFQGNSAPDKSGLPSDRFSAERTGGSVSTLTIQRTQQEDSAVYLCASSLGAPEGYTFGSGTRLTVV.

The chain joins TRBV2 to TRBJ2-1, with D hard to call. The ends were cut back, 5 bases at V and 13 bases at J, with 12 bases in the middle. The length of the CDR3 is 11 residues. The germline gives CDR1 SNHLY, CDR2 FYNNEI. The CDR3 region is CASSTPLEQFF. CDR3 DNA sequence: TGTGCCAGCAGTACCCCATTGGAACAGTTCTTC.

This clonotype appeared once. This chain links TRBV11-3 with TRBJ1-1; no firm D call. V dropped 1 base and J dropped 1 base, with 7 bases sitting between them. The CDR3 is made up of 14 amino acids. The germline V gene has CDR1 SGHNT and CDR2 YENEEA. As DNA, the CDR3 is TGTGCCAGCAGCTTAGGACGGCAGAACACTGAAGCTTTCTTT. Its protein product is CASSLGRQNTEAFF.

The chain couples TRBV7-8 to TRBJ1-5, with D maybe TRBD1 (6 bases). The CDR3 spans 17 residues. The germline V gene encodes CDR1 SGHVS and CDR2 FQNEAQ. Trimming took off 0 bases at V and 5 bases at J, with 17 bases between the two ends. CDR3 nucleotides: TGTGCCAGCAGCTTAGCGGGCGGGGGGCCGGGCGATCAGCCCCAGCATTTT. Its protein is CASSLAGGGPGDQPQHF. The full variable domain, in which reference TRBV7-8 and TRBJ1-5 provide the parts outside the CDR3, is GAGVSQSPRYKVAKRGQDVALRCDPISGHVSLFWYQQALGQGPEFLTYFQNEAQLDKSGLPSDRFFAERPEGSVSTLKIQRTQQEDSAVYLCASSLAGGGPGDQPQHFGDGTRLSIL.

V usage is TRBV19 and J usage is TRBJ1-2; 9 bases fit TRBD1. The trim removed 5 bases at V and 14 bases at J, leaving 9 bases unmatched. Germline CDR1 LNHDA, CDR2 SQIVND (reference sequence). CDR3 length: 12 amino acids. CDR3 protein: CASSPSRTGVTF. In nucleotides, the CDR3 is TGTGCCAGTAGTCCGTCGCGGACAGGGGTTACCTTC. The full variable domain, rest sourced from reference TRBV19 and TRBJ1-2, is DGGITQSPKYLFRKEGQNVTLSCEQNLNHDAMYWYRQDPGQGLRLIYYSQIVNDFQKGDIAEGYSVSREKKESFPLTVTSAQKNPTAFYLCASSPSRTGVTFGSGTRLTVV.

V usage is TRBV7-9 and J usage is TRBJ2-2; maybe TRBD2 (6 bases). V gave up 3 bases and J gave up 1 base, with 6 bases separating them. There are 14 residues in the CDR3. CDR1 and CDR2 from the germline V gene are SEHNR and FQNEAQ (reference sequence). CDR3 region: CASSLGGNTGELFF. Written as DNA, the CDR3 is TGTGCCAGCAGCTTGGGGGGGAACACCGGGGAGCTGTTTTTT.

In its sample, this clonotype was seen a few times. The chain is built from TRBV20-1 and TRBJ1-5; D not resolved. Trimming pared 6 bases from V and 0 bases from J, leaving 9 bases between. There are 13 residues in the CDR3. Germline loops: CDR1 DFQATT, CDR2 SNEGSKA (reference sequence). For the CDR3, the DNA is TGCAGTGCGAACCCGGCTAGCAATCAGCCCCAGCATTTT. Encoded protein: CSANPASNQPQHF.